This record looks at one T cell receptor beta chain sequence and its context. The antigen it recognizes is unknown. No per-base quality is available; no much larger clone lies one base away. The source of the sample is a study of blood T cell repertoires in COVID-19 (dated by TCRdb to the early 2020s). In terms of the full investigation: The collaborator samples originated in the United States, Italy and Spain and spanned the acute and convalescent phases of COVID-19. The repertoires were made available in a free public database intended to serve as a resource for research on the immune response to SARS-CoV-2. Sample metadata almost always included a de-identified subject ID, COVID-19 status, age in years and sex. Samples came from the ongoing ImmuneRACE study (first 160 participants) plus 1,254 subjects from 6 global collaborators. The prospective study material was composed of cDNA or gDNA derived from T cells, B-cell-depleted T cells, or PBMCs. Where HLA class I and class II types were available, the types were taken from metadata supplied by the sample provider, not from assay-based typing. Deeply sampled blood TCRbeta repertoires from subjects exposed to, actively infected with, or recovered from COVID-19 were included in the dataset.

The immunoSEQ Assay, a bias-controlled multiplex PCR, was used to amplify TCRbeta CDR3 regions from genomic DNA. For the original study's pipeline: The number of nucleated cells in each sample was estimated from the amplification of reference gene primers within the assay. To quantify the absolute abundance of each unique TCRbeta CDR3 rearrangement, sequence reads were collapsed and filtered. For each sample, productive Simpson clonality was calculated as the square root of Simpson's diversity index over productive rearrangements. TCRdb mirrors the immuneACCESS table, restricted to in-frame sequences. Some clones are absent from its copies; in checked studies, under half trace to an unresolved V gene, and the reason for the others is unknown. The D gene and trimming were derived from the DNA, and the V and J assignments and clone size from that table. Counted in this sample were over 100,000 clones; around nine tenths of them appeared once. The ten largest clones represent 15% to 20% of the sample.

Overall results and qualifications from the work: How much clinical and demographic metadata was included differed by source and by participant, and the metadata was provided uncurated.

Based on the germline V gene, the CDR1 and CDR2 sequences are MDHEN and SYDVKM. V is pruned by 4 bases and J by 5 bases, leaving 8 bases of the junction without a gene match. The CDR3 goes from the cysteine to the phenylalanine over 15 residues. The CDR3 DNA has 45 bases and is translated from base 1. Whole blood was collected in K2EDTA tubes by collaborating institutions according to the institutions' own protocols. For TCRbeta analysis, collaborators shipped samples in one of three forms: frozen whole blood, isolated PBMCs, or DNA extracted from either of those sample types. The TCR originated in a human donor with acute or convalescent COVID-19. The donor label of this sample is uncertain. This chain is built from TRBV28 and TRBJ2-1; 7 central bases correspond to TRBD2. Sequencing was done on a sample of peripheral blood. The DNA sequence follows: TGTGCCAGCAGTTCCGGGACTATATTGGACAATGAGCAGTTCTTC. It specifies CASSSGTILDNEQFF.